The 22 T cell receptor beta chains below come from one sample, sequenced in a study of vaccination effects on CD4 cells after COVID-19. Profiled with immunoSEQ multiplex PCR; TCRdb holds only in-frame clones, not every one. This table has about 73,000 clones, around 81% appearing once. Prior to sequencing, the ViraFEST assay stimulated PBMC with viral peptide pools, which expanded the antigen-specific CD4+ T cells. After around ten days in culture, the CD4+ T cells were isolated. Vaccinated participants had no history of SARS-CoV-2 infection and tested negative for nucleocapsid antibodies. These receptors lack a known antigen. Here the sequenced sample was CD4+ T cells from PBMCs cultured with SARS-CoV-2 spike peptides, taken before COVID-19 vaccination. These receptors were taken from a human donor who received a COVID-19 vaccine.

The chain recombines TRBV12-5 with TRBJ2-5, with D hard to call. The germline V gene encodes CDR1 LGHNT and CDR2 FRNRAP. With 1 base removed from V and 4 bases from J, the gap between germline ends came to 7 bases. The CDR3 loop spans 13 amino acids. In nucleotides, the CDR3 is TGTGCTAGTGGTTTGGGGGTGATAGAGACCCAGTACTTC. This codes for CASGLGVIETQYF.

The chain couples TRBV18 to TRBJ2-3; D is undetermined. Trimming stripped 0 bases from V and 4 bases from J, with 8 bases between. The germline V gene encodes CDR1 KGHSH and CDR2 LQKENI. The CDR3 has 14 residues. CDR3 sequence reads: CASSPPSTADTQYF. In DNA, the CDR3 is TGTGCCAGCTCACCACCGTCGACCGCAGATACGCAGTATTTT. The complete variable domain, with remaining parts taken from reference TRBV18 and TRBJ2-3, reads NAGVMQNPRHLVRRRGQEARLRCSPMKGHSHVYWYRQLPEEGLKFMVYLQKENIIDESGMPKERFSAEFPKEGPSILRIQQVVRGDSAAYFCASSPPSTADTQYFGPGTRLTVL.

The rearrangement joins TRBV4-3 to TRBJ2-5; D may be TRBD1 or TRBD2 (6 bases each). Trimming left V 1 base short and J 7 bases short, with 22 bases between. Germline V gene lookup returns CDR1 LGHNA and CDR2 YSLEER. This CDR3 is 17 amino acids long. The CDR3 here is CASSQAETGGGVATQYF. The CDR3 DNA reads TGCGCCAGCAGCCAAGCCGAGACAGGCGGCGGGGTGGCGACCCAGTACTTC.

V gene TRBV15 combines with J gene TRBJ2-5; 15 nucleotides line up with TRBD2. This CDR3 comprises 20 residues. Germline loops: CDR1 LNHNV, CDR2 YYDKDF (reference sequence). With V trimmed by 4 bases and J by 5 bases, 17 bases remained unmatched. CDR3 protein: CATSIINPGLAGGPRETQYF. The CDR3 nucleotides are TGTGCCACCAGCATCATCAACCCAGGACTAGCGGGGGGGCCTCGTGAGACCCAGTACTTC.

The rearrangement uses TRBV6-5 and TRBJ2-7, with D maybe TRBD1 (7 bases). The V and J ends lost 5 bases and 4 bases respectively, with 15 bases between them. This CDR3 has 14 residues. Germline CDR1 MNHEY, CDR2 SVGAGI. The CDR3 DNA reads as TGTGCCAGCAGTACCCGACAGGGAGGATACGAGCAGTACGTC. This codes for CASSTRQGGYEQYV.

The rearrangement joins TRBV11-2 to TRBJ1-1, with a tentative D call TRBD1 (5 bases). Germline loops: CDR1 SGHAT, CDR2 FQNNGV. Trimming stripped 1 base from V and 5 bases from J, with 11 bases between. The CDR3 sequence is 14 residues long. The CDR3 DNA reads TGTGCCAGCAGCTTAGGGCAGGGAGTGACTGAAGCTTTCTTT. Encoded protein: CASSLGQGVTEAFF.

The CDR3 loop is CATSDLPGAGELFF. CDR3 DNA sequence: TGTGCCACCAGTGATTTGCCGGGGGCCGGGGAGCTGTTTTTT. This chain uses TRBV24-1 with TRBJ2-2, with a tentative D call TRBD2 (6 bases). Germline V gene sequence: CDR1 KGHDR, CDR2 SFDVKD. This CDR3 is 14 amino acids long. V shed 0 bases and J shed 6 bases, with 7 bases lying between them.

The rearrangement uses TRBV4-1 and TRBJ2-7, with 7 nucleotides matching TRBD2. CDR1 is MGHRA, CDR2 YSYEKL, per germline. Losses at the gene ends were 1 base for V and 1 base for J; bases not matched to a gene: 7. The CDR3 spans 16 residues. For the CDR3, the DNA is TGCGCCAGCAGCCAAGTATCGGGCGGGGGATCCTACGAGCAGTACGTC. This translates into CASSQVSGGGSYEQYV.

The J gene is TRBJ2-5, the V gene TRBV5-1, with 9 bases fitting TRBD2. CDR1 and CDR2 from the germline V gene are SGHRS and YFSETQ. After removal of 4 bases from V and 2 bases from J, the junction contained 9 bases not matched to a gene. The CDR3 runs to 16 residues. For the CDR3, the DNA is TGCGCCAGCAGCCGTAATCCGACTAGCGGACAAGAGACCCAGTACTTC. Protein sequence: CASSRNPTSGQETQYF.

The chain combines TRBV24-1 with TRBJ1-5; D remains unclear. The CDR3 has 14 amino acids. Germline CDR1 KGHDR, CDR2 SFDVKD. Trimming pared 3 bases from V and 1 base from J, leaving 6 bases between. CDR3 DNA sequence: TGTGCCACCAGTGATGAAGGGAGCAATCAGCCCCAGCATTTT. It translates to CATSDEGSNQPQHF.

The J gene is TRBJ2-5, the V gene TRBV7-9, with TRBD1 identical over 7 bases. The CDR3 sequence is 15 residues long. Germline CDR1 SEHNR, CDR2 FQNEAQ (reference sequence). With 2 bases clipped from V and 1 base from J, the junction kept 4 bases outside the gene matches. Written as DNA, the CDR3 is TGTGCCAGCAGCTTACTGGGGACAGTCCAAGAGACCCAGTACTTC. It codes for CASSLLGTVQETQYF.

The CDR3 loop reads CASLPYGVNTEAFF. The CDR3 DNA follows: TGTGCCAGCTTACCGTATGGGGTGAACACTGAAGCTTTCTTT. The V and J genes are TRBV2 and TRBJ1-1; D remains ambiguous. The CDR3 runs 14 residues. The V gene lost 8 bases and the J gene lost 0 bases, with 13 bases spanning the gap. Germline V gene data show CDR1 as SNHLY and CDR2 as FYNNEI.

The chain is built from TRBV7-8 and TRBJ2-1, with TRBD2 matching over 8 bases. Germline V gene data show CDR1 as SGHVS and CDR2 as FQNEAQ. With V trimmed by 4 bases and J by 9 bases, 11 bases remained unmatched. CDR3 length: 15 residues. The CDR3 sequence: CASSSTGTSLSEQFF. The CDR3 region has the DNA TGTGCCAGCAGCTCGACCGGGACTAGTCTAAGTGAGCAGTTCTTC.

The J gene is TRBJ1-5, the V gene TRBV28; 8 nucleotides agree with TRBD1. Unmatched junction bases numbered 2, after V lost 6 bases and J lost 1 base. Germline V CDR1 and CDR2: MDHEN, SYDVKM. The CDR3 length is 14 residues. The CDR3 loop reads CASRAGGSNQPQHF. CDR3 DNA: TGTGCCAGCAGAGCAGGGGGCAGCAATCAGCCCCAGCATTTT.

The CDR3 nucleotides are TGTGCCAGCAGCTCCTCTAGGTTGAGCTCCTATAATTCACCCCTCCACTTT. This codes for CASSSSRLSSYNSPLHF. The V gene is TRBV7-2, the J gene TRBJ1-6; D is undetermined. V lost 4 bases to trimming and J lost 0 bases, with 13 bases between them. Germline V lookup: CDR1 SGHTA, CDR2 FQGNSA. The CDR3 contains 17 residues.

The chain carries TRBV6-5 and TRBJ1-4; no firm D call. The CDR3 extends over 13 amino acids. Germline V CDR1 and CDR2: MNHEY, SVGAGI. The ends were cut back, 5 bases at V and 8 bases at J, with 12 bases in the middle. CDR3 sequence (DNA): TGTGCCAGCAGTCTGTTGCGTGGAGAAAAACTGTTTTTT. This encodes CASSLLRGEKLFF.

The chain links TRBV6-1 to TRBJ2-7; D is unclear. Germline V gene sequence: CDR1 MNHNS, CDR2 SASEGT. V was shortened by 1 base and J by 3 bases, with 13 bases between the two germline ends. This CDR3 spans 15 amino acids. CDR3 residues: CASSEGGRVLYEQYV. CDR3 in DNA: TGTGCCAGCAGTGAAGGAGGAAGGGTTCTCTACGAGCAGTACGTC.

This chain uses TRBV4-1 with TRBJ2-1; 7 bases line up with TRBD2. This CDR3 is 14 amino acids long. The germline V gene has CDR1 MGHRA and CDR2 YSYEKL. Trimming took 1 base from V and 11 from J; bases not matched to a gene: 8. The CDR3 loop is CASSQGDYPKKQFF. The CDR3 bases are TGCGCCAGCAGCCAAGGGGACTACCCTAAAAAGCAGTTCTTC.

This rearrangement joins TRBV28 to TRBJ1-2, with a weak D call TRBD1 (5 bases). Germline V gene sequence: CDR1 MDHEN, CDR2 SYDVKM. Trimming pared 2 bases from V and 8 bases from J, leaving 15 bases between. The CDR3 consists of 14 residues. The chain's CDR3 is CASSLQGPQVGYTF. The CDR3 DNA is TGTGCCAGCAGTTTACAGGGCCCCCAGGTCGGCTACACCTTC.

The chain joins TRBV11-2 to TRBJ1-1, with no clear D. V lost 4 bases and J lost 0, with 12 bases in between. This CDR3 has 15 residues. CDR1 is SGHAT, CDR2 FQNNGV, per germline. The CDR3 sequence: CASSSSREVNTEAFF. The CDR3 coding sequence is TGTGCCAGCAGCTCCTCCCGGGAGGTGAACACTGAAGCTTTCTTT. The variable domain in full, with the rest retrieved from reference TRBV11-2 and TRBJ1-1, is EAGVAQSPRYKIIEKRQSVAFWCNPISGHATLYWYQQILGQGPKLLIQFQNNGVVDDSQLPKDRFSAERLKGVDSTLKIQPAKLEDSAVYLCASSSSREVNTEAFFGQGTRLTVV.

CDR3 region: CASSLDLRSSYEQYV. In DNA, the CDR3 is TGTGCCAGCAGCTTGGACTTGAGGAGCTCCTACGAGCAGTACGTC. The V call is TRBV5-5, the J call TRBJ2-7; D unresolved. The germline gives CDR1 SGHKS, CDR2 YYEKEE (reference sequence). The ends were cut back, 0 bases at V and 0 bases at J, with 10 bases in the middle. The CDR3 is made up of 15 amino acids.

This clone was observed a handful of times. The DNA of the CDR3 is TGCAGCGCCGAGAGACAGGTGTCCTTATATGGCTACACCTTC. Translation: CSAERQVSLYGYTF. The chain links TRBV29-1 to TRBJ1-2; D perhaps matches TRBD1 (6 bases). This CDR3 has 14 amino acids. Between the trimmed V and J ends, which lost 7 bases and 5 bases, there was a span of 20 bases. CDR1 is SQVTM and CDR2 is ANQGSEA in the germline V gene.